The source of this T cell receptor (beta chain) is a study of T cell responses to AZD1222 COVID-19 vaccine. The CDR3 has 14 amino acids. The V gene's germline CDR1 is LNHDA and CDR2 SQIVND (reference sequence). Trimming removed 5 bases from V and 0 bases from J, with 10 bases in between. Whole-study results and caveats: Donors were mostly white British, more females; clonal diversity possibly underestimated.

Produced via immunoSEQ multiplex PCR; TCRdb's table is partial and in-frame only. This sample has some 50,000 clones; 65% to 80% occur once, and the top ten carry 20%. For this clone: Its antigen is undetermined.

J is TRBJ1-1 and V is TRBV19, with D tentatively TRBD1 (6 bases). The origin of this receptor is an adult in good health. The specimen was peripheral blood, collected on day 0 of MenACWY control vaccination. The chain's CDR3 is CASSRDTLNTEAFF. In DNA form, the CDR3 reads TGTGCCAGTAGTCGGGACACTCTGAACACTGAAGCTTTCTTT.